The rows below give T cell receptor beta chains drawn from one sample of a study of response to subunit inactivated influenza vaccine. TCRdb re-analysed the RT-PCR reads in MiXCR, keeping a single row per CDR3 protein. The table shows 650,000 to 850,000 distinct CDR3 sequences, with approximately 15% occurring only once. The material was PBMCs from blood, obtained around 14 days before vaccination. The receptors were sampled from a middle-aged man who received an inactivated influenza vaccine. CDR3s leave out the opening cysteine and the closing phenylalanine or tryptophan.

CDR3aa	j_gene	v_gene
AWSTYSGYEQY	TRBJ2-7	TRBV30
ASSRGRAETQY	TRBJ2-5	TRBV12-3/TRBV12-4
AWSVDRWAKNTGELF	TRBJ2-2	TRBV30
ASWGRAGGEQY	TRBJ2-7	TRBV12-3/TRBV12-4
ASSQDDAGENTEAF	TRBJ1-1	TRBV14
ASSFAGTGEETQY	TRBJ2-5	TRBV7-3
ASSAGKGRPGKLF	TRBJ2-2	TRBV6-4
ASTSRTGGTGELF	TRBJ2-2	TRBV27
ASSQQDRGNEQF	TRBJ2-1	TRBV5-1
ASKSGDTQY	TRBJ2-3	TRBV4-3
ASSRDPVSEQY	TRBJ2-7	TRBV4-1
SARDQGGRGSPLH	TRBJ1-6	TRBV20-1
ASSPTGAFQETQY	TRBJ2-5	TRBV6-1
SADGTAGANVLT	TRBJ2-6	TRBV20-1
AISDSYGYT	TRBJ1-2	TRBV10-3
ASSPTVGEEKLF	TRBJ1-4	TRBV4-2
SARGTGSDTGELF	TRBJ2-2	TRBV20-1
ASTSTNADTQY	TRBJ2-3	TRBV28
ASSLVGWDQPQH	TRBJ1-5	TRBV12-3/TRBV12-4
ASSPRQFRGDTQY	TRBJ2-3	TRBV11-2
ASSPSGGPSSYEQY	TRBJ2-7	TRBV4-3
ASSPSRGLTEAF	TRBJ1-1	TRBV18
ASRPPRGVGTDTQY	TRBJ2-3	TRBV12-3/TRBV12-4
ASSYTTDEQY	TRBJ2-7	TRBV6-2/TRBV6-3
ASRGQGNGYT	TRBJ1-2	TRBV28
SASESGTRTGELF	TRBJ2-2	TRBV20-1
ASRDPGRDHEQY	TRBJ2-7	TRBV11-2
ASSSGHANTEAF	TRBJ1-1	TRBV5-1